Listed below are T cell receptor beta chains from one sample, sequenced in a study of PD-1 blockade in classical Hodgkin lymphoma. Measured with immunoSEQ multiplex PCR; TCRdb has only the in-frame clones, and not every one. This sample yields tens of thousands of clones, of which 87% are seen a single time; more than 8% belongs to the top ten. Sequencing was performed on peripheral blood mononuclear cells (PBMCs), taken before the fourth cycle of nivolumab. The receptors shown here come from a human donor with classical Hodgkin lymphoma. CDR3s leave out the opening cysteine and the closing phenylalanine or tryptophan.

v_call: TRBV29-1
j_call: TRBJ1-4
cdr3_aa: SVEDPRTNEKLF

v_call: TRBV5-4
j_call: TRBJ2-5
cdr3_aa: ASSIGTSFEETQY

v_call: TRBV5-1
j_call: TRBJ2-2
cdr3_aa: ASSLDPSEIGELF

v_call: TRBV15
j_call: TRBJ1-1
cdr3_aa: ATSRGRQGTEAF

v_call: TRBV7-8
j_call: TRBJ1-4
cdr3_aa: ASSLVSLSGRVTNEKLF

v_call: TRBV6-5
j_call: TRBJ1-6
cdr3_aa: ASSYSGQNNSPLH

v_call: TRBV6-5
j_call: TRBJ2-2
cdr3_aa: ASSQTGSTGELF

v_call: TRBV5-5
j_call: TRBJ1-1
cdr3_aa: ASSLLHTEAF

v_call: TRBV2
j_call: TRBJ1-6
cdr3_aa: ASSEQAGGVGSPLH

v_call: TRBV28
j_call: TRBJ1-1
cdr3_aa: ASSFVGIDTEAF

v_call: TRBV5-1
j_call: TRBJ1-2
cdr3_aa: ASSIPGQGFGYT

v_call: TRBV23-1
j_call: TRBJ1-1
cdr3_aa: ASSHCVNTEAF

v_call: TRBV7-8
j_call: TRBJ1-5
cdr3_aa: ASSLVKGGQPQH

v_call: TRBV7-9
j_call: TRBJ1-2
cdr3_aa: ASSLVGQDPDGYT

v_call: TRBV10-3
j_call: TRBJ1-6
cdr3_aa: ATGQAEGDSPLH

v_call: TRBV10-1
j_call: TRBJ2-7
cdr3_aa: ASSESMTGGTYEQY

v_call: TRBV7-9
j_call: TRBJ1-1
cdr3_aa: ASSSGPGSEGAF

v_call: TRBV6-6
j_call: TRBJ1-6
cdr3_aa: ASNRQDSPLH

v_call: TRBV28
j_call: TRBJ1-5
cdr3_aa: ASLEGGLGNQPQH

v_call: TRBV11-2
j_call: TRBJ2-1
cdr3_aa: ASSLDTPGDEQF

v_call: TRBV5-4
j_call: TRBJ2-5
cdr3_aa: ASSLRGGQGGGTQY

v_call: TRBV7-9
j_call: TRBJ2-3
cdr3_aa: ASSRAGASAY

v_call: TRBV30
j_call: TRBJ2-3
cdr3_aa: AWSVPRAYTDTQY

v_call: TRBV7-8
j_call: TRBJ1-2
cdr3_aa: ASSFFVQVDYGYT

v_call: TRBV5-1
j_call: TRBJ1-1
cdr3_aa: ASTAYTPNTEAF

v_call: TRBV9
j_call: TRBJ2-3
cdr3_aa: ASSFPSGVGDTQY

v_call: TRBV4-1
j_call: TRBJ2-1
cdr3_aa: ASSQGPAGVVEQF

v_call: TRBV7-9
j_call: TRBJ2-2
cdr3_aa: ASSLVVLTGELF

v_call: TRBV5-4
j_call: TRBJ2-7
cdr3_aa: ASSFRGLVGEQY

v_call: TRBV9
j_call: TRBJ2-2
cdr3_aa: ASSVRPYGTGELF

v_call: TRBV10-2
j_call: TRBJ2-7
cdr3_aa: ASSVGQGYEQY

v_call: TRBV7-8
j_call: TRBJ1-6
cdr3_aa: ASSPQRSYNSPLH

v_call: TRBV19
j_call: TRBJ1-1
cdr3_aa: ASTQEQEDTEAF

v_call: TRBV14
j_call: TRBJ1-6
cdr3_aa: ASSRLSSPLH

v_call: TRBV5-1
j_call: TRBJ1-6
cdr3_aa: ASSLTGSKDSPLH

v_call: TRBV9
j_call: TRBJ1-5
cdr3_aa: ASSVLEGPQH

v_call: TRBV5-1
j_call: TRBJ2-7
cdr3_aa: ASSLASGTYEQY

v_call: TRBV11-2
j_call: TRBJ1-3
cdr3_aa: ASSEGLGNTIY

v_call: TRBV11-2
j_call: TRBJ1-2
cdr3_aa: ASSFPGFPTNYGYT

v_call: TRBV9
j_call: TRBJ2-3
cdr3_aa: ASSADPAEGTQY

v_call: TRBV19
j_call: TRBJ2-7
cdr3_aa: ASRPGTGLNEQY

v_call: TRBV7-9
j_call: TRBJ1-4
cdr3_aa: ASSFDPTGEKLF

v_call: TRBV5-1
j_call: TRBJ1-4
cdr3_aa: ASSPGRDEKLF

v_call: TRBV5-1
j_call: TRBJ2-7
cdr3_aa: ASSSTGPHYEQY

v_call: TRBV4-1
j_call: TRBJ2-3
cdr3_aa: ASSQRIVVIYTDTQY

v_call: TRBV5-1
j_call: TRBJ2-2
cdr3_aa: ASSVQGPGELF

v_call: TRBV5-1
j_call: TRBJ2-3
cdr3_aa: ASSLGGAGDTQY

v_call: TRBV6-1
j_call: TRBJ1-4
cdr3_aa: ASSGRGGMTNEKLV

v_call: TRBV6-1
j_call: TRBJ1-5
cdr3_aa: ASRPKTDSNQPQH

v_call: TRBV6-1
j_call: TRBJ2-7
cdr3_aa: ASSLQDRGGHEQY

v_call: TRBV9
j_call: TRBJ2-3
cdr3_aa: ASSVVADTQY

v_call: TRBV21-1
j_call: TRBJ2-7
cdr3_aa: ASSNRFPGQLVYEQY

v_call: TRBV6-5
j_call: TRBJ1-2
cdr3_aa: ASTPVGGVGGYT

v_call: TRBV5-1
j_call: TRBJ2-3
cdr3_aa: ASSGILAGGADTQY

v_call: TRBV2
j_call: TRBJ2-1
cdr3_aa: ASWIGQYNEQF

v_call: TRBV5-1
j_call: TRBJ2-2
cdr3_aa: ASSPTGTSNTGELF

v_call: TRBV9
j_call: TRBJ2-2
cdr3_aa: VSSVSGQSTGELF

v_call: TRBV9
j_call: TRBJ2-3
cdr3_aa: ASSVGTDTQY

v_call: TRBV7-9
j_call: TRBJ2-3
cdr3_aa: ASSLRTGWETDTQY